This T cell receptor (beta chain) was profiled in a study of chemoradiotherapy in HPV16-positive cancers. Repertoires were generated with immunoSEQ multiplex PCR, while TCRdb's copy carries only in-frame clones and drops some. This sample has roughly 25,000 clones, with around 94% found just once. The count of this clone is one. No antigen is known for it. Study conclusions and caveats: The functional HPV-specific definition rests on just a couple of HPV16-positive patients.

Trimming took 4 bases from V and 4 from J, leaving 14 bases between them. The germline gives CDR1 SGHRS, CDR2 YFSETQ. This CDR3 comprises 14 residues. Over chemoradiotherapy, repertoires were sampled more than once. Sampling was conducted from a patient who underwent chemoradiotherapy. This clonotype originated in a human donor with HPV-associated anogenital cancer. The genes are TRBV5-1 and TRBJ1-1; D uncertain. CDR3 sequence reads: CASSPSSRGTEAFF. The CDR3 nucleotides read TGCGCCAGCAGCCCCTCGTCCCGAGGCACTGAAGCTTTCTTT.